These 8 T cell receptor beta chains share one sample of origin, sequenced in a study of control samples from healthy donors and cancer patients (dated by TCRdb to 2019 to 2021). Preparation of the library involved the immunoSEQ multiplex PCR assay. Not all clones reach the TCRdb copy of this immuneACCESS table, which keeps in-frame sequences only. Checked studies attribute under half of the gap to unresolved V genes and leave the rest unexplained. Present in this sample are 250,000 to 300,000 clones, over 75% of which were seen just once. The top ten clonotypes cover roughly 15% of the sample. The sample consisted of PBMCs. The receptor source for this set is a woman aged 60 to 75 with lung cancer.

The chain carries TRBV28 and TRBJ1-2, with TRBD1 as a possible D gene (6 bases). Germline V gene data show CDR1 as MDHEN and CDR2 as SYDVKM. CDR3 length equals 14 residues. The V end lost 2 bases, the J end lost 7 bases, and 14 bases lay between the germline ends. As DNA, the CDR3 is TGTGCCAGCAGTTTAGCCCCCGACAGGATTGGCTACACCTTC. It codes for CASSLAPDRIGYTF.

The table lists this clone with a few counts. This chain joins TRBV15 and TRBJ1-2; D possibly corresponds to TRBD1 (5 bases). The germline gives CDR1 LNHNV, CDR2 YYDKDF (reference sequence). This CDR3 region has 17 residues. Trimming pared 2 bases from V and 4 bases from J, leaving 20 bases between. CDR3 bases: TGTGCCACCAGCAGAAATCTACTCAATTCGGGGGGCTATGGCTACACCTTC. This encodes CATSRNLLNSGGYGYTF.

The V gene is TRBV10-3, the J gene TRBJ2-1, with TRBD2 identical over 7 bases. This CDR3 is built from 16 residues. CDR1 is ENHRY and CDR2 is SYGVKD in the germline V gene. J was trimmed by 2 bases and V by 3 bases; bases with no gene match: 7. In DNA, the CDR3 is TGTGCCATCAGTGACCCCGGGGGGAAAGCCTACAATGAGCAGTTCTTC. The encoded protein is CAISDPGGKAYNEQFF.

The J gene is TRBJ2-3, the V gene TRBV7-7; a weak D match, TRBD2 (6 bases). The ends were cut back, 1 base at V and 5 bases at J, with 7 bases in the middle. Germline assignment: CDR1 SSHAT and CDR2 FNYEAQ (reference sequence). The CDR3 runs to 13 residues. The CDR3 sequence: CASSLDSGDTQYF. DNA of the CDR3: TGTGCCAGCAGCTTAGATAGCGGAGATACGCAGTATTTT. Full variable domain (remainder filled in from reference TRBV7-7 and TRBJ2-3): GAGVSQSPRYKVTKRGQDVTLRCDPISSHATLYWYQQALGQGPEFLTYFNYEAQPDKSGLPSDRFSAERPEGSISTLTIQRTEQRDSAMYRCASSLDSGDTQYFGPGTRLTVL.

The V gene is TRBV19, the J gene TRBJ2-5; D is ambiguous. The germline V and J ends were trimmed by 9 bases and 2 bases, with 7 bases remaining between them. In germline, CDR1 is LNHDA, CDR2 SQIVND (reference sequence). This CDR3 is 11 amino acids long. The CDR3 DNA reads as TGTGCCAGCAGAGAACAAGAGACCCAGTACTTC. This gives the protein CASREQETQYF. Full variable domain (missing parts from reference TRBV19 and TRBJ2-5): DGGITQSPKYLFRKEGQNVTLSCEQNLNHDAMYWYRQDPGQGLRLIYYSQIVNDFQKGDIAEGYSVSREKKESFPLTVTSAQKNPTAFYLCASREQETQYFGPGTRLLVL.

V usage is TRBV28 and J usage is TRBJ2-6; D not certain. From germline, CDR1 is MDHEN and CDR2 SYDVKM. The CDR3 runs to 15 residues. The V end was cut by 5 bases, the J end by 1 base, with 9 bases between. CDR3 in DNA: TGTGCCAGCAGTCTTTCGCTGTCTGGGGCCAACGTCCTGACTTTC. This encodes CASSLSLSGANVLTF.

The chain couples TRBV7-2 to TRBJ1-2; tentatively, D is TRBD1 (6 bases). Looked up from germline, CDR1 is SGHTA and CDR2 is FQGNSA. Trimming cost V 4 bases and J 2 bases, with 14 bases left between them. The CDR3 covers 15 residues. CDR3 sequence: CASSYTRGPNYGYTF. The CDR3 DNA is TGTGCCAGCAGCTACACCAGGGGCCCCAACTATGGCTACACCTTC.

The CDR3 region has the DNA TGTGCCGTAGGGCGGGGGGGTTTTAGCACAGATACGCAGTATTTT. Amino acid sequence: CAVGRGGFSTDTQYF. The V call is TRBV6-5, the J call TRBJ2-3; TRBD2 matches at 9 bases. V gave up 11 bases and J gave up 0 bases; unmatched junction bases: 9. There are 15 residues in the CDR3. Germline V lookup: CDR1 MNHEY, CDR2 SVGAGI.